Sequencing of this T cell receptor beta chain was carried out in a study of cytomegalovirus exposure and HLA in healthy donors. Across the study: Genetic ancestry analysis placed over 75% of the roughly 400 donors that were genotyped in the Caucasian-associated cluster. Study conclusions and caveats: In a later analysis, HLA-C alleles had the fewest associated TCRs, DRB1 alleles the most. Rarity characterized most TCR sequences, yet some public TCRs appeared in many donors.

With 5 bases clipped from V and 7 bases from J, the junction kept 8 bases outside the gene matches. This CDR3 region has 14 residues. Germline V gene data show CDR1 as KGHSH and CDR2 as LQKENI. A multiplex PCR was run with 60 Vbeta primers and 13 Jbeta primers. Assay: immunoSEQ multiplex PCR; the TCRdb copy retains only in-frame clones and omits some. The repertoire holds 83,000 or so clones, with roughly 76% as singletons. Comment on this clone: Its antigen is not known.

Sequenced input: PBMCs. This chain uses TRBV18 with TRBJ1-2, with 9 bases fitting TRBD1. The TCR originated in a woman aged 30 to 39 in good health and CMV-seronegative. The CDR3 DNA reads TGTGCCAGCTCAGCCACAGGGGGCGAGAGTGGCTACACCTTC. Protein sequence: CASSATGGESGYTF. Complete variable domain (other parts from reference TRBV18 and TRBJ1-2): NAGVMQNPRHLVRRRGQEARLRCSPMKGHSHVYWYRQLPEEGLKFMVYLQKENIIDESGMPKERFSAEFPKEGPSILRIQQVVRGDSAAYFCASSATGGESGYTFGSGTRLTVV.